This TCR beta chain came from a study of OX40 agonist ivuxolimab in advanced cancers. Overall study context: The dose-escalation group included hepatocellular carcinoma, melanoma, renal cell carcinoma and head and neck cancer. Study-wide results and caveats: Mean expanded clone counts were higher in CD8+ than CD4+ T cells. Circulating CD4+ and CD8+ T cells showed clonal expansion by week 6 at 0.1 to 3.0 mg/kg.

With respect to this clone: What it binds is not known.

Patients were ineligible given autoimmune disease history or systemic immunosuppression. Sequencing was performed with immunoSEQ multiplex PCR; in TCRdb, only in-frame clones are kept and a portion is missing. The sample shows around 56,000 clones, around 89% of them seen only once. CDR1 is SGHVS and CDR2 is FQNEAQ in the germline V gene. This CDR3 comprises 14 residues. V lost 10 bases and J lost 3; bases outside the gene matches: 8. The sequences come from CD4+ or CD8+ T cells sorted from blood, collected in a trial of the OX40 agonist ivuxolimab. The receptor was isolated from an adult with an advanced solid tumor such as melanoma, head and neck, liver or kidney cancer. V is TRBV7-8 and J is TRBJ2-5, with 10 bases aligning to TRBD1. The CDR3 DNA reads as TGTGCCACCGGGACCGGGACAGGGGAAGAGACCCAGTACTTC. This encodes CATGTGTGEETQYF.